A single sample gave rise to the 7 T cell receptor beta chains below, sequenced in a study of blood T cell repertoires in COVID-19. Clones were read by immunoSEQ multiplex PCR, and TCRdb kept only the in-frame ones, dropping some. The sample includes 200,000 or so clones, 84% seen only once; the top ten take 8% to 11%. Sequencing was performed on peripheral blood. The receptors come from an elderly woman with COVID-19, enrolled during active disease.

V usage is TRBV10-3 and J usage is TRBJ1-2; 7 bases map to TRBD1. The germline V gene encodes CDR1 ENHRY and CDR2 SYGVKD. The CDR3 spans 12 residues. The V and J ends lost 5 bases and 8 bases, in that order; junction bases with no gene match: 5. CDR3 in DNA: TGTGCCATCAGTCGAGACAGGGAGGGCTACACCTTC. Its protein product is CAISRDREGYTF.

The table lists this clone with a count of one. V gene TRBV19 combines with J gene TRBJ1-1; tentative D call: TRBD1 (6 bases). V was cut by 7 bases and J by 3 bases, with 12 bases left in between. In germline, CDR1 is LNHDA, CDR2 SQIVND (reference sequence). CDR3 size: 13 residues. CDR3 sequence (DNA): TGTGCCAGTAAAGGACAGTTTGACACTGAAGCTTTCTTT. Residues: CASKGQFDTEAFF. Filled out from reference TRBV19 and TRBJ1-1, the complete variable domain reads DGGITQSPKYLFRKEGQNVTLSCEQNLNHDAMYWYRQDPGQGLRLIYYSQIVNDFQKGDIAEGYSVSREKKESFPLTVTSAQKNPTAFYLCASKGQFDTEAFFGQGTRLTVV.

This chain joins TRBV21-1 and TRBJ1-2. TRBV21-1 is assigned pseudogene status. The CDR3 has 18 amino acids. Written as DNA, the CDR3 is TGTGCCAGCAGCAAAGGGTTCCGGCGGCGGAGCGCCCGCTATGGCTACACCTTC. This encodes CASSKGFRRRSARYGYTF.

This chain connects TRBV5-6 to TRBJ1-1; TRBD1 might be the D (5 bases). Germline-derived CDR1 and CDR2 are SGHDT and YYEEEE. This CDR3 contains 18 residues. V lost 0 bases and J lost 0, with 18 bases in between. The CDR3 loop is CASSLALGPTGMNTEAFF. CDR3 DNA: TGTGCCAGCAGCTTGGCCCTGGGGCCGACCGGAATGAACACTGAAGCTTTCTTT.

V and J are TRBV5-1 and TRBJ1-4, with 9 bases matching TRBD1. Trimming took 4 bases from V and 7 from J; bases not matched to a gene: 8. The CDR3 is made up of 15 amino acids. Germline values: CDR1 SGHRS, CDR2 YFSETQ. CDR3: CASSSDRGRAEKLFF. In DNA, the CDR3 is TGCGCCAGCAGCAGCGACAGGGGGAGGGCTGAAAAACTGTTTTTT.

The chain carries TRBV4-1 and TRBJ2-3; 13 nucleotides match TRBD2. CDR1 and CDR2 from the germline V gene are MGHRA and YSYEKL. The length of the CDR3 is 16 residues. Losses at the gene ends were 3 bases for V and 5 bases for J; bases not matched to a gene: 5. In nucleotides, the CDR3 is TGCGCCAGCAGCCAGGCACTAGCGGGGGGGAGAGATACGCAGTATTTT. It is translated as CASSQALAGGRDTQYF.

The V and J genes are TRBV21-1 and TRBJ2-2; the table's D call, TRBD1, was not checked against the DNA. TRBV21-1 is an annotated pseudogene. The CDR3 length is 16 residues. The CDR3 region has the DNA TGTGCCAGCAGCACCTCGACAGGGCGAAACACCGGGGAGCTGTTTTTT. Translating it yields CASSTSTGRNTGELFF.